This TCR beta chain comes out of a study of shared clonotypes between healthy human individuals. Study at large: The plates for each donor numbered three CD4 naive, three CD4 memory, two CD8 naive and one CD8 memory.

The germline CDR1 and CDR2 sequences are SGHVS and FQNEAQ. The CDR3 is 16 amino acids. Trimming pared 5 bases from V and 7 bases from J, leaving 21 bases between. CD8 cells regarded as naive lacked CD45RO, were positively chosen for CCR7, and omitted terminally differentiated effector memory CD45RA+ cells. A remark on this clone: The antigen remains undetermined.

In replicate PCRs of sorted subsets, 150 to 200 ng DNA, approximately 32,000 T cell genomes, was used. The table came from immunoSEQ multiplex PCR; TCRdb's copy has only in-frame clones and leaves some out. The sample holds millions of clones, roughly 95% seen once. General study results and limits: With several donors compared, 4% to 5% of naive CD4 clonotypes were shared.

This clonotype originated in a man aged 18-30 years in good health. The sequenced sample was naive CD8+ T cells sorted from blood. V and J are TRBV7-8 and TRBJ2-4; D gene uncertain. CDR3 DNA: TGTGCCAGCAGCCCTAATTTGGGCATCGCTTGGAACATTCAGTACTTC. Translating it yields CASSPNLGIAWNIQYF.